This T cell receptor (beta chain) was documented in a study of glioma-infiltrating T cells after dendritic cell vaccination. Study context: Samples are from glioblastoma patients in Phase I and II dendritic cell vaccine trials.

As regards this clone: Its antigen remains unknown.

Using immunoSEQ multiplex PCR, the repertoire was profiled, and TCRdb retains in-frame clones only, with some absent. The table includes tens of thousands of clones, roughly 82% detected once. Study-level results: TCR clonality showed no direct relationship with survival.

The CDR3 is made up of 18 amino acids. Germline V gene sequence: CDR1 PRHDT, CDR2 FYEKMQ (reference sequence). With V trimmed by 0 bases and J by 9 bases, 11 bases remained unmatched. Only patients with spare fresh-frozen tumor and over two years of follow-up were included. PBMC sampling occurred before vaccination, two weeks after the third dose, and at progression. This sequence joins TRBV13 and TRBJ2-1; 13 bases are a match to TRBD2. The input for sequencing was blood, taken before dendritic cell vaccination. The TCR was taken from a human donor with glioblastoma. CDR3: CASSLGQGWTSGSGEQFF. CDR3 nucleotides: TGTGCCAGCAGCTTAGGCCAAGGGTGGACTAGCGGGAGTGGTGAGCAGTTCTTC.